This record concerns one T cell receptor (beta chain) sequence. V was shortened by 3 bases and J by 3 bases, with 12 bases between the two germline ends. CDR1 MNHEY and CDR2 SMNVEV come from the germline V gene (reference sequence). The CDR3 has 15 amino acids. These data are taken from a study of blood T cell repertoires in COVID-19. Sequencing was performed with immunoSEQ multiplex PCR; in TCRdb, only in-frame clones are kept and a portion is missing. This table has 70,000 to 80,000 clones, 86% appearing once. The TCR originated in a woman aged 55-75 years with acute or convalescent COVID-19. The source material was peripheral blood. This rearrangement joins TRBV27 to TRBJ2-1; D may be TRBD1 (6 bases). The CDR3 sequence is CASSFSLGGYNEQFF. CDR3 in DNA: TGTGCCAGCAGTTTCTCTCTAGGGGGCTACAATGAGCAGTTCTTC.